One and the same sample provided the 3 T cell receptor beta chains below, sequenced in a study of blood T cells in healthy people across ages. With a J-beta primer mix and a sample-barcoded 5' primer, a second PCR ran about 6 to 11 cycles. TCRdb ran MiXCR on the 5' RACE reads and lists one entry per CDR3 protein. The sample includes some 900,000 distinct CDR3 sequences, roughly 52% of them seen just once. Sequencing used blood. The receptors originated from a man between 25 and 39 years old in good health.

The chain carries TRBV10-3 and TRBJ1-3; 10 bases are shared with TRBD1. The CDR3 covers 16 residues. CDR1 is ENHRY, CDR2 SYGVKD, per germline. Germline trimming cut 3 bases from V and 4 bases from J; bases unmatched to any gene: 6. CDR3 DNA sequence: TGTGCCATCAGTGATACCGGGACAGGGGCAGGAAACACCATATATTTT. This gives the protein CAISDTGTGAGNTIYF.

There are many counts of this clonotype. The chain combines TRBV27 with TRBJ2-7; no definite D call. The V and J ends lost 5 bases and 6 bases respectively, with 8 bases between them. The CDR3 totals 11 residues. Germline V gene sequence: CDR1 MNHEY, CDR2 SMNVEV (reference sequence). The CDR3 sequence: CASSHHLEQYF. DNA of the CDR3: TGTGCCAGCAGTCACCACCTCGAGCAGTACTTC.

The V gene is TRBV6-5, the J gene TRBJ2-1; TRBD2 is a possible D gene (7 bases). The germline V and J ends were trimmed by 2 bases and 10 bases, with 15 bases remaining between them. The CDR3 has 14 residues. Germline values: CDR1 MNHEY, CDR2 SVGAGI. The CDR3 loop is CASSYTGGGREQFF. CDR3 DNA sequence: TGTGCCAGCAGTTACACGGGCGGGGGCAGGGAGCAGTTCTTC.